The source of this T cell receptor beta chain is a study of T cells in Graves' hyperthyroidism and ophthalmopathy. With respect to this clonotype: Possible read error: a much larger clone is one base away. Since the CDR3 does not end with the conserved phenylalanine or tryptophan, this likely comes from a read error.

TCR beta CDR3 sequences were amplified from RNA transcripts. The primer set for the first-round RT-PCR of the TCR CDR3 was HTBI. TCRdb re-called the multiplex PCR reads through MiXCR, storing one row per CDR3 protein. Counted here are approximately 640,000 distinct CDR3 sequences, approximately 15% occurring once; the ten biggest clones make up around 16%. V shed 4 bases and J shed 2 bases, with 12 bases lying between them. Per germline, CDR1 SGHAT and CDR2 FQNNGV. The CDR3 has 15 residues. The rearrangement joins TRBV11-2 to TRBJ2-1; D gene uncertain. Sequenced: blood. This receptor was identified in a man aged 45 to 65 with Graves' hyperthyroidism. CDR3 sequence: CASSSSLGTYNEQFC. The CDR3 coding sequence is TGTGCCAGCAGCTCTTCACTGGGGACCTACAATGAGCAGTTCTGC.